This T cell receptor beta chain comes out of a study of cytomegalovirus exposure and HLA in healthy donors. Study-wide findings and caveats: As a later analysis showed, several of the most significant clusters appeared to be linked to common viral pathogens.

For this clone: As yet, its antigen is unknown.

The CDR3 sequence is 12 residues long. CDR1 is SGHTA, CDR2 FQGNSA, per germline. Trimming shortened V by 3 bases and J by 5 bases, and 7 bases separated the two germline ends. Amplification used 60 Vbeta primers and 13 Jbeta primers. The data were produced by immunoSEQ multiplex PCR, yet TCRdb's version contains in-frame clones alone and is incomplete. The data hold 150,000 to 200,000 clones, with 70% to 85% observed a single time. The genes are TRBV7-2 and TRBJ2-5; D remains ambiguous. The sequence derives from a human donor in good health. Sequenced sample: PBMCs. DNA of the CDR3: TGTGCCAGCAGCTTCTCGTCGGAGACCCAGTACTTC. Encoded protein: CASSFSSETQYF. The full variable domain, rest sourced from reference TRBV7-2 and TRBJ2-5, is GAGVSQSPSNKVTEKGKDVELRCDPISGHTALYWYRQSLGQGLEFLIYFQGNSAPDKSGLPSDRFSAERTGGSVSTLTIQRTQQEDSAVYLCASSFSSETQYFGPGTRLLVL.